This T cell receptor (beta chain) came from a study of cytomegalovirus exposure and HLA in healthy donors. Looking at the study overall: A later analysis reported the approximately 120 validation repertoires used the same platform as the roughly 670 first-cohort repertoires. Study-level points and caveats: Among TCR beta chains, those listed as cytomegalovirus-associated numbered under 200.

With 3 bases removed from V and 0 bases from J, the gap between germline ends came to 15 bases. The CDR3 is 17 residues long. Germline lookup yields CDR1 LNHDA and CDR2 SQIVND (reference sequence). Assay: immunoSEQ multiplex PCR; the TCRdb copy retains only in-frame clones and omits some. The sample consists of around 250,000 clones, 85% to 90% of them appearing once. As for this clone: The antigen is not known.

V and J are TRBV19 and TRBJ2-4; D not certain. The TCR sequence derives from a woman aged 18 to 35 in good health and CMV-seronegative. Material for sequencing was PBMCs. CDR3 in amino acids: CASSMPLVVLAKNIQYF. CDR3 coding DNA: TGTGCCAGTAGTATGCCCCTAGTGGTTCTAGCCAAAAACATTCAGTACTTC.